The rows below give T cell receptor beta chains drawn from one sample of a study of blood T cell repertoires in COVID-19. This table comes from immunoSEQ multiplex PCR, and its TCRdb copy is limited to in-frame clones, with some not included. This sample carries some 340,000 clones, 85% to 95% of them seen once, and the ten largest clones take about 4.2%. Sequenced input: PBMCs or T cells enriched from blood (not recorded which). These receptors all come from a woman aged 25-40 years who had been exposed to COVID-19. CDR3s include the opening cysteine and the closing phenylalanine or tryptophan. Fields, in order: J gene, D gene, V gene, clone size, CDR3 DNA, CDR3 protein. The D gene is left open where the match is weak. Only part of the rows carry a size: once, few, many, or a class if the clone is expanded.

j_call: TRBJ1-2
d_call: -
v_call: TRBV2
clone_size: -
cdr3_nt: TGTGCCAGCAGTGATTCCCCGCCAGGGAGGTATGGCTACACCTTC
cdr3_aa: CASSDSPPGRYGYTF

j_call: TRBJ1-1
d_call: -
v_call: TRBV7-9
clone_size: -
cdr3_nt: TGTGCCAGCAGCTTTCCGGGACGGGGGGCAGCTTTCTTT
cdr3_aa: CASSFPGRGAAFF

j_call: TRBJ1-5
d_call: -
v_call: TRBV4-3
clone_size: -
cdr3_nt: TGCGCCAGCAGCCAAGAGGGGGGTAGTAGCAATCAGCCCCAGCATTTT
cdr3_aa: CASSQEGGSSNQPQHF

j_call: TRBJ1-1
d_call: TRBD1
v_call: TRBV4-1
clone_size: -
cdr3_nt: TGCGCCAGCAGCCAAGACAACAGGGGGTACACTGAAGCTTTCTTT
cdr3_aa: CASSQDNRGYTEAFF

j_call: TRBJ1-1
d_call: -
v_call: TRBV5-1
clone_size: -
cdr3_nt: TGCGCCAGCAGTGGCGGGAACACTGAAGCTTTCTTT
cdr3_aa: CASSGGNTEAFF

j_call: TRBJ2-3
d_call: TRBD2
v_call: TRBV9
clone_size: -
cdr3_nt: TGTGCCAGCAGCGCCTATCGGGGGGGCCGGGCAGATACGCAGTATTTT
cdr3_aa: CASSAYRGGRADTQYF

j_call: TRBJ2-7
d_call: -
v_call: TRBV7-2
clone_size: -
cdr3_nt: TGTGCCAGCAGCACAGGGACAACAATCTACGAGCAGTACTTC
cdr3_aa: CASSTGTTIYEQYF

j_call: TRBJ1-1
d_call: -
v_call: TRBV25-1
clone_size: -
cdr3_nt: TGTGCCAGCAGTGAAAATACTCTTGCGGCTTTCTTT
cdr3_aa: CASSENTLAAFF

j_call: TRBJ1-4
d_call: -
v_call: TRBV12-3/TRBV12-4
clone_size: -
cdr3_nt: TGTGCCAGCAGTTTGGCAGAAAGTGAAAAACTGTTTTTT
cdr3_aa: CASSLAESEKLFF

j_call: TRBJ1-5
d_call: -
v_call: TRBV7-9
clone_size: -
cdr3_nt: TGTGCCAGCAGCTTCCTACAGGGTCAGCCCCAGCATTTT
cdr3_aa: CASSFLQGQPQHF

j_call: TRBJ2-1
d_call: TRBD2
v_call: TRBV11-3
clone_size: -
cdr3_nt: TGTGCCAGCAGCTTAAAGAATAGCGGGGATGAGCAGTTCTTC
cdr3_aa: CASSLKNSGDEQFF

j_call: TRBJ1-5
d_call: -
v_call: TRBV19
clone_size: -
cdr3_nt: TGTGCCAGTAGACTATACACTCAGGGGTTCGCTGAGCCCCAGCATTTT
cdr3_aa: CASRLYTQGFAEPQHF

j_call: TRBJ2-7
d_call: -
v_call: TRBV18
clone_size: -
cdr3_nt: TGTGCCAGCTCGCTATCAGGGTTCTCCTACGAGCAGTACTTC
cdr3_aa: CASSLSGFSYEQYF

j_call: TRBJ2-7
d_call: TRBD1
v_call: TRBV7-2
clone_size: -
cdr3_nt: TGTGCCAGCAGCTTTGACAGGGGGCAGTACGAGCAGTACTTC
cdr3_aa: CASSFDRGQYEQYF

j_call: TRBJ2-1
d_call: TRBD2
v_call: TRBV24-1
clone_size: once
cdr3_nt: TGTGCCACCAGTGATCCCCAACTAGCGGGGGGATATAATGAGCAGTTCTTC
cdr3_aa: CATSDPQLAGGYNEQFF

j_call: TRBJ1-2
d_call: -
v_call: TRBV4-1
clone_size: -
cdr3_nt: TGCGCCAGCAGCCAAGATCGGGGGGACACGAGCGACTATGGCTACACCTTC
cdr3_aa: CASSQDRGDTSDYGYTF

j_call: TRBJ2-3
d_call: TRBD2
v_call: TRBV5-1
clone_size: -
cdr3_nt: TGCGCCAGCAGCTTGGCGTATAGCGGGGGGGGCACAGATACGCAGTATTTT
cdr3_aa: CASSLAYSGGGTDTQYF

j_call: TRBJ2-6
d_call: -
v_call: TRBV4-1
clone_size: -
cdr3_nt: TGCGCCAGCAGCCAAGACGAGGGAACCAACGTCCTGACTTTC
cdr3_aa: CASSQDEGTNVLTF

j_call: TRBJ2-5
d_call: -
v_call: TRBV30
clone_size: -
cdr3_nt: TGTGCCTGGAGTGCGTGGGGGGGAGGCTGGACAGTGGCCCAAGAGACCCAGTACTTC
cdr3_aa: CAWSAWGGGWTVAQETQYF

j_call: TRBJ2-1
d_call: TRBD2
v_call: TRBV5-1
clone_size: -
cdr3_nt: TGCGCCAGCAGACACTATAGCGGGGACCCAACTTACAATGAGCAGTTCTTC
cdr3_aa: CASRHYSGDPTYNEQFF

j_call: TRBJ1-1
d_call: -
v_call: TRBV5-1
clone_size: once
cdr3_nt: TGCGCCAGCAGCCAGGGGACCGGCGACATGAACACTGAAGCTTTCTTT
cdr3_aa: CASSQGTGDMNTEAFF

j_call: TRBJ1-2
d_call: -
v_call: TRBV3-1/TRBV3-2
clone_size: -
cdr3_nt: TGTGCCAGCAGCCAAGAATCAGTCCGTGGCTACACCTTC
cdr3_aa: CASSQESVRGYTF

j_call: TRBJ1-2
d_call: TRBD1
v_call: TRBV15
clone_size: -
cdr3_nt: TGTGCCACCAGCAGAGAGCACTGGACAGGGTCAACTATGGGCTACACCTTC
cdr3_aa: CATSREHWTGSTMGYTF

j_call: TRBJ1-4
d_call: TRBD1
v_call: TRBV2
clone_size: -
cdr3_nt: TGTGCCAGCAATCCGAGGACAGGGGCTCGAGAAAAACTGTTTTTT
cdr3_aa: CASNPRTGAREKLFF